This section outlines one T cell receptor beta chain sequence together with its context. The data originate from a study of blood T cell repertoires in COVID-19. Methods used by the authors: For nucleated cells, counts were estimated from reference gene primer amplification. Assay: immunoSEQ multiplex PCR; the TCRdb copy retains only in-frame clones and omits some. Clonal size and the V and J genes are those of that table, whereas D and trimming came from the DNA. The sample has about 240,000 clones, roughly 87% seen once. CDR1 GTSNPN and CDR2 SVGIG come from the germline V gene (reference sequence). Unmatched junction bases numbered 12, after V lost 5 bases and J lost 2 bases. The CDR3 contains 15 residues.

V and J are TRBV30 and TRBJ2-7; 7 positions agree with TRBD2. The source material was PBMCs or T cells enriched from blood (not recorded which). The source of this sequence is a woman between 25 and 40 years old with acute COVID-19. The CDR3 nucleotides read TGTGCCTGGGAGCACCCCCACGGGAGGACCTACGAGCAGTACTTC. Encoded protein: CAWEHPHGRTYEQYF.